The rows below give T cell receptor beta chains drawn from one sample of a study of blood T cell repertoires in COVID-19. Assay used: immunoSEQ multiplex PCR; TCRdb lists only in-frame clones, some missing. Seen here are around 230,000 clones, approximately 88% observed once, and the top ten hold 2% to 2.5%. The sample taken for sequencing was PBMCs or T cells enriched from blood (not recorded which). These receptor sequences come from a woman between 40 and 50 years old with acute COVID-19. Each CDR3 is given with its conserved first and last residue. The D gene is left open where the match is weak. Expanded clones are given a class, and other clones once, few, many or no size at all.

TGCGCCAGCAGCCCGGGACAGGGGAAGACTGAAGCTTTCTTT	CASSPGQGKTEAFF	TRBJ1-1	TRBD1	-	TRBV5-1
TGCGCCAGCAGCCAAGAAAGGCAGGACTTAGATCAGCCCCAGCATTTT	CASSQERQDLDQPQHF	TRBJ1-5	-	once	TRBV4-1
TGTGCCAGCAGTTGGCTAGCGGGGAACTATACGCAGTATTTT	CASSWLAGNYTQYF	TRBJ2-3	TRBD2	-	TRBV6-4
TGCAGTGCTAGTAGGGGGTCGAGCTCTGGAAACACCATATATTTT	CSASRGSSSGNTIYF	TRBJ1-3	-	-	TRBV20-1
TGTGCCAGCAGCTCTCCTAATATTTTGCAGTTCTTC	CASSSPNILQFF	TRBJ2-1	-	-	TRBV11-2
TGTGCCAGCAGCTTAGCGACAGTTGCTGGGGCCAACGTCCTGACTTTC	CASSLATVAGANVLTF	TRBJ2-6	-	once	TRBV11-2
TGTGCCAGCAGCTCGGACAGCTTGAACTATGGCTACACCTTC	CASSSDSLNYGYTF	TRBJ1-2	-	once	TRBV12-1
TGCAGCGGGGGGGGACTAGTAGAGACCCAGTACTTC	CSGGGLVETQYF	TRBJ2-5	TRBD2	-	TRBV29-1
TGTGCCAGCACTCTTCCCCGACTAGCGGGACAGACCCAGTACTTC	CASTLPRLAGQTQYF	TRBJ2-5	TRBD2	-	TRBV6-5
TGTGCCAGCAGCGTTCGATTAGCGGGGGGCACCGGGGAGCTGTTTTTT	CASSVRLAGGTGELFF	TRBJ2-2	TRBD2	-	TRBV9
TGTTTCATGAGGGCCCTCACGGGAGAGACCCAGTACTTC	CFMRALTGETQYF	TRBJ2-5	-	-	TRBV3-1/TRBV3-2
TGCGCCAGCAGCTTGGAAGGGGCCCGATCGAGAAACACCATATATTTT	CASSLEGARSRNTIYF	TRBJ1-3	-	-	TRBV5-1
TGTGCCAGCAATTCGGATAATTCACCCCTCCACTTT	CASNSDNSPLHF	TRBJ1-6	-	-	TRBV7-9
TGTGCCTGGAGTGATCTTAGGGGAAACTCCTATAATTCACCCCTCCACTTT	CAWSDLRGNSYNSPLHF	TRBJ1-6	-	-	TRBV30
TGTGCCAGCAGATACAGGGGGCGAGAGTATTTT	CASRYRGREYF	TRBJ2-3	TRBD1	-	TRBV6-2/TRBV6-3
TGTGCCAGCACGGGGGACTGGAGTGGCTACACCTTC	CASTGDWSGYTF	TRBJ1-2	-	-	TRBV6-5
TGCAGCGTTGAAGGTCTGACAGGGCAGTACTTC	CSVEGLTGQYF	TRBJ2-7	-	-	TRBV29-1
TGTGCCAGCTCACCACCTCAGGGGATAACCTACAATGAGCAGTTCTTC	CASSPPQGITYNEQFF	TRBJ2-1	-	-	TRBV18
TGTGCCAGTAGCCGGCCGGGGGGAAACACCATATATTTT	CASSRPGGNTIYF	TRBJ1-3	-	once	TRBV19
TGTGCCAGTAGTGCCCAGGGGGTGGCGATGAACACTGAAGCTTTCTTT	CASSAQGVAMNTEAFF	TRBJ1-1	TRBD1	-	TRBV19
TGTGCCAGTTTAGCGGGGGCTTGGGATACGCAGTATTTT	CASLAGAWDTQYF	TRBJ2-3	TRBD2	-	TRBV7-2
TGCGCCAGCAGTGAAGGACAGGGGAACACCGGGGAGCTGTTTTTT	CASSEGQGNTGELFF	TRBJ2-2	TRBD1	-	TRBV10-1
TGCGCCAGCAGCCAACCGGGACTCGACAAAAACATTCAGTACTTC	CASSQPGLDKNIQYF	TRBJ2-4	-	-	TRBV4-3
TGCGCCAGCAGTGAGCCGACTGAACGTATACGGCAGGGGGGTTTGGAGACCCAGTACTTC	CASSEPTERIRQGGLETQYF	TRBJ2-5	-	-	TRBV10-1
TGTGCCAGCAGACCGGCGAACACCGGGGAGCTGTTTTTT	CASRPANTGELFF	TRBJ2-2	-	-	TRBV3-1/TRBV3-2
TGTGCCAGTAGATCCAGGTCCCCGGGGCAGCCCCAGCATTTT	CASRSRSPGQPQHF	TRBJ1-5	-	-	TRBV19
TGTGCCAGTAAGGACCAGGACCGGGGAATTAGCTATGGCTACACCTTC	CASKDQDRGISYGYTF	TRBJ1-2	-	few	TRBV19
TGTGCCAGCAGCTTAGGGCAGGGGGCCTATGGCTACACCTTC	CASSLGQGAYGYTF	TRBJ1-2	TRBD1	-	TRBV7-2
TGTGCCAGCAGCTTAGGAGGAGATAATTCACCCCTCCACTTT	CASSLGGDNSPLHF	TRBJ1-6	-	-	TRBV7-9
TGTGCCAGCAGCTCCGGGTCCTACACAGATACGCAGTATTTT	CASSSGSYTDTQYF	TRBJ2-3	-	-	TRBV7-2
TGTGCCACCAGTGTACGGCGGGAGGGCAATGAGCAGTTCTTC	CATSVRREGNEQFF	TRBJ2-1	TRBD2	-	TRBV24-1
TGTGCCAGCAGTTTAGGACAGGGGGTTCCCAACTATGGCTACACCTTC	CASSLGQGVPNYGYTF	TRBJ1-2	TRBD1	-	TRBV6-5
TGTGCCAGCAGCACAAACCCTGCCGGGGAGCTGTTTTTT	CASSTNPAGELFF	TRBJ2-2	-	-	TRBV13
TGCAGCGGCGGGACAGATAATGAAAAACTGTTTTTT	CSGGTDNEKLFF	TRBJ1-4	TRBD1	-	TRBV29-1
TGTGCCTGGAGTGTAATTAGGGGACTCTACAATGAGCAGTTCTTC	CAWSVIRGLYNEQFF	TRBJ2-1	-	-	TRBV30
TGTGCCAGCAGCTTAGGAGGTATAAACACTGAAGCTTTCTTT	CASSLGGINTEAFF	TRBJ1-1	-	-	TRBV7-9
TGCGCCAGCAGCGCCTCCCTCGCTAGCGGGAGGGCAGATACGCAGTATTTT	CASSASLASGRADTQYF	TRBJ2-3	TRBD2	-	TRBV5-1
TGTGCCAGCAGCTTAGAACGAGGTTCTGGAAACACCATATATTTT	CASSLERGSGNTIYF	TRBJ1-3	-	-	TRBV11-3
TGTGCCAGCAGGTATGACAGGTGGAACACTGAAGCTTTCTTT	CASRYDRWNTEAFF	TRBJ1-1	-	-	TRBV3-1/TRBV3-2
TGTGCCAGCAGCCCCCCCGGGGGGCATGGCTACACCTTC	CASSPPGGHGYTF	TRBJ1-2	-	-	TRBV7-2
TGTGCCAGCAGTCGGACTAGCGGGGGGGCCAATGAGCAGTTCTTC	CASSRTSGGANEQFF	TRBJ2-1	TRBD2	-	TRBV6-2/TRBV6-3